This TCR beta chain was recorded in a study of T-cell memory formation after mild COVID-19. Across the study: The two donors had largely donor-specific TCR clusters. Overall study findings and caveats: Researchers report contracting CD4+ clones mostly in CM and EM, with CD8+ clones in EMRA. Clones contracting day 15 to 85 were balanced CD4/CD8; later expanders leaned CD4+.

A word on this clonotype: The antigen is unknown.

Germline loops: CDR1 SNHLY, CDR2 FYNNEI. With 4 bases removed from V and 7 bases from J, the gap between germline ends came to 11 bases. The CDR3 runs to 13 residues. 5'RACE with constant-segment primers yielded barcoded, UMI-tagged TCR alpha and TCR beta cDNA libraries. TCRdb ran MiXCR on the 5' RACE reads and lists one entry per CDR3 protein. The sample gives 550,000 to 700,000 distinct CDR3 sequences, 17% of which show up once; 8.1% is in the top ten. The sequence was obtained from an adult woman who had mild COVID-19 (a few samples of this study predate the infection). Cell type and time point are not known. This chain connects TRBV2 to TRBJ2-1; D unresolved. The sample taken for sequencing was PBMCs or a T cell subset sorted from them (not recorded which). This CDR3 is CASSVVARNEQFF. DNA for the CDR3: TGTGCCAGCAGTGTCGTCGCGAGAAATGAGCAGTTCTTC.